The 10 T cell receptor beta chains below were found in one sample sequenced in a study of identical twins (dated by TCRdb to the mid-2010s). Receptors were amplified or captured by 5' RACE. Sequencing took place on an Illumina HiSeq 2000. TCRdb redid the processing of the public reads, applying fastp at Q25 and MiXCR, and retained in-frame beta chains. Merged by CDR3 protein, the rows form single entries marked with the most common genes and DNA. This sample is represented by about 810,000 distinct CDR3 sequences; 10% to 15% of them were singletons. Roughly 1.6% of the sample is held by the ten biggest clonotypes. The same data also went into a second study, on yellow fever vaccine responses in identical twins.

Sequencing was performed on PBMCs. These receptors all come from a woman aged 18 to 35 in good health.

The V and J genes are TRBV6-2 or TRBV6-3 and TRBJ2-7; 7 bases are a match to TRBD1. J lost 0 bases, V lost 6 bases, and 2 bases had no gene match. From germline, CDR1 is MNHEY and CDR2 SVGEGT. The CDR3 loop spans 13 amino acids. This CDR3 reads CASSDRDSYEQYV. For the CDR3, the DNA is TGTGCCAGCAGCGACAGGGACTCCTACGAGCAGTACGTC.

This clonotype was picked up a small number of times. The chain links TRBV10-2 to TRBJ2-1, with D possibly being TRBD1 (6 bases). This CDR3 has 17 residues. The germline V gene encodes CDR1 WSHSY and CDR2 SAAADI. Trimming stripped 5 bases from V and 4 bases from J, with 21 bases between. The CDR3 sequence: CASSQIPGAKGYNEQFF. The CDR3 coding sequence is TGCGCCAGCAGTCAAATCCCAGGGGCGAAAGGATACAATGAGCAGTTCTTC.

The chain joins TRBV29-1 to TRBJ2-7; the D is unclear. Germline CDR1 reads SQVTM; CDR2 reads ANQGSEA. This CDR3 is built from 14 residues. Trimming removed 1 base at V and 3 bases at J, with 13 bases between. For the CDR3, the DNA is TGCAGCGTTGAAGGGGGTGCGGTGGGCTACGAGCAGTACTTC. Translating it yields CSVEGGAVGYEQYF.

The chain couples TRBV7-3 to TRBJ1-1; 9 bases map to TRBD1. The CDR3 runs 16 residues. J gave up 9 bases and V 4 bases, and 15 bases lay outside the gene matches. Germline CDR1 SGHTA, CDR2 FQGTGA. Written as DNA, the CDR3 is TGTGCCAGCAGCTCAAATGCATACGGGGACAGGGCAAAAGCTTTCTTT. Encoded protein: CASSSNAYGDRAKAFF. The full variable domain, rest sourced from reference TRBV7-3 and TRBJ1-1, is GAGVSQTPSNKVTEKGKYVELRCDPISGHTALYWYRQSLGQGPEFLIYFQGTGAADDSGLPNDRFFAVRPEGSVSTLKIQRTERGDSAVYLCASSSNAYGDRAKAFFGQGTRLTVV.

This clonotype came up a few times. The chain links TRBV28 to TRBJ2-5; D not resolved. The length of the CDR3 is 14 residues. Trimming stripped 6 bases from V and 3 bases from J, with 14 bases between. Germline V CDR1 and CDR2: MDHEN, SYDVKM. Here the CDR3 DNA reads TGTGCCAGCAGATTCTTACATATGAAAGAGACCCAGTACTTC. This codes for CASRFLHMKETQYF.

This clonotype was detected many times. J is TRBJ2-3 and V is TRBV7-8; D is uncertain. The CDR3 has 15 amino acids. Germline V gene sequence: CDR1 SGHVS, CDR2 FQNEAQ. Trimming cost V 3 bases and J 2 bases, with 12 bases left between them. The CDR3 sequence: CASSFILENTDTQYF. The CDR3 bases are TGTGCCAGCAGCTTCATTCTCGAAAACACAGATACGCAGTATTTT.

This clonotype has just a few counts. The chain uses TRBV5-6 and TRBJ1-5; no reliable D call. CDR1 is SGHDT and CDR2 is YYEEEE in the germline V gene. The CDR3 is 15 residues long. V was trimmed by 3 bases and J by 1 base, leaving 11 bases between them. CDR3 residues: CASSSTPRSNQPQHF. Written as DNA, the CDR3 is TGTGCCAGCAGCTCCACCCCCAGAAGCAATCAGCCCCAGCATTTT.

The rearrangement uses TRBV28 and TRBJ1-6, with D possibly TRBD1 on 5 matching bases. CDR3 length: 13 residues. V gave up 7 bases and J gave up 9 bases, with 13 bases separating them. The germline V gene encodes CDR1 MDHEN and CDR2 SYDVKM. CDR3 bases: TGTGCCAGCACCCAAGGGACGGTTTCACCCCTCCACTTT. It encodes CASTQGTVSPLHF.

The genes are TRBV7-9 and TRBJ2-7; the match to TRBD1 covers 7 bases. Germline assignment: CDR1 SEHNR and CDR2 FQNEAQ (reference sequence). Trimming removed 3 bases from V and 3 bases from J; junction bases left unmatched: 5. The CDR3 sequence is 14 residues long. DNA of the CDR3: TGTGCCAGCAGCTTCGTCGACAGGGACTACGAGCAGTACTTC. Its protein is CASSFVDRDYEQYF. Full variable domain (outside the CDR3, taken from reference TRBV7-9 and TRBJ2-7): DTGVSQNPRHKITKRGQNVTFRCDPISEHNRLYWYRQTLGQGPEFLTYFQNEAQLEKSRLLSDRFSAERPKGSFSTLEIQRTEQGDSAMYLCASSFVDRDYEQYFGPGTRLTVT.

The CDR3, as DNA: TGTGCCAGCAGAGGACAGGGTGGCCCCTACGAGCAGTACTTC. It yields the protein CASRGQGGPYEQYF. The rearrangement links TRBV28 to TRBJ2-7; 8 nucleotides line up with TRBD1. The CDR3 spans 14 residues. Per the germline V gene, CDR1 is MDHEN and CDR2 is SYDVKM. Trimming removed 6 bases from V and 2 bases from J; junction bases left unmatched: 6.